These 5 T cell receptor beta chains came from one sample sequenced in a study of CD8+ T cells in alopecia areata. RNA was extracted and reverse transcribed into cDNA as the sequencing template. The table came from immunoSEQ multiplex PCR; TCRdb's copy has only in-frame clones and leaves some out. Of around 290,000 clones in the sample, roughly 60% were seen once. The treatment denotes: oral pan-JAK inhibitor, 5-10 mg twice daily. Here the sequenced sample was CD4+ T cells sorted from blood, taken at week 24, from a patient treated with tofacitinib. Source of these receptors: a human donor with alopecia areata.

The CDR3 region has the DNA TGCAGCGCCCAGCCGTACGCTGGAAACACCATATATTTT. Protein sequence: CSAQPYAGNTIYF. This sequence joins TRBV29-1 and TRBJ1-3, with D uncertain. The CDR3 runs 13 residues. Germline lookup yields CDR1 SQVTM and CDR2 ANQGSEA. The V end was cut by 7 bases, the J end by 2 bases, with 12 bases between.

The V call is TRBV30, the J call TRBJ2-5; TRBD1 or TRBD2 may be the D gene (6 bases each). Trimming pared 8 bases from V and 5 bases from J, leaving 12 bases between. This CDR3 comprises 11 residues. Germline loops: CDR1 GTSNPN, CDR2 SVGIG (reference sequence). The CDR3 reads CANWRGETQYF. The CDR3 nucleotides are TGTGCCAACTGGAGGGGGGAGACCCAGTACTTC.

The V call is TRBV6-1, the J call TRBJ2-5; D not certain. The length of the CDR3 is 14 residues. Germline assignment: CDR1 MNHNS and CDR2 SASEGT. Trimming removed 2 bases at V and 2 bases at J, with 9 bases between. In DNA, the CDR3 is TGTGCCAGCAGTGAAATGGCGGTACAAGAGACCCAGTACTTC. It is translated as CASSEMAVQETQYF.

The rearrangement uses TRBV6-5 and TRBJ2-5; 9 nucleotides line up with TRBD2. This CDR3 comprises 14 residues. CDR1 and CDR2 (germline): MNHEY, SVGAGI. V shed 10 bases and J 4 bases; nucleotides not matched to a gene: 10. CDR3 sequence (DNA): TGTGCCATAGCGCGGGGGGGAATGGGAGAGACCCAGTACTTC. It yields the protein CAIARGGMGETQYF.

V gene TRBV20-1 combines with J gene TRBJ1-5; D not certain. Deletions cut 6 bases from V and 9 bases from J, with 12 bases between. CDR1 DFQATT and CDR2 SNEGSKA come from the germline V gene (reference sequence). There are 11 residues in the CDR3. CDR3 region: CSAPSAGPQHF. In DNA, the CDR3 is TGCAGTGCCCCTTCAGCCGGGCCCCAGCATTTT.